Here is one T cell receptor beta chain with its context. The antigen remains unidentified. These data originate in a study of cytomegalovirus exposure and HLA in healthy donors. Findings of the study overall: In vitro confirmation showed three CMV-associated chains to be CMV antigen specific.

Researchers ran the PCR with 60 Vbeta and 13 Jbeta primers. Profiling relied on immunoSEQ multiplex PCR, and the TCRdb table lists in-frame clones only, not all of them. The sample lists 210,000 or so clones; roughly four fifths were seen once. This TCR came from a girl aged 2 to 10 in good health and CMV-seronegative. The sample was PBMCs.

The CDR3 protein is CASSPDGTEAFF. For the CDR3, the DNA is TGTGCCAGCAGTCCAGATGGGACAGAAGCTTTCTTT. The chain uses TRBV27 and TRBJ1-1, with D possibly TRBD1 on 6 matching bases. From germline, CDR1 is MNHEY and CDR2 SMNVEV (reference sequence). V lost 5 bases and J 8 bases, leaving 12 bases between the germline ends. This CDR3 region has 12 residues.